This TCR beta chain originates from a study of blood T cell repertoires in COVID-19 (dated by TCRdb to about 2020). For the wider study: Samples from collaborators originated in the United States, Italy and Spain and spanned both the acute and convalescent phases of COVID-19. HLA class I and class II types, where available, came from metadata supplied by the sample provider rather than from assay-based typing. The repertoires were released in a freely available public database meant as a resource for research on the immune response to SARS-CoV-2. Samples came from the ongoing ImmuneRACE study (first 160 participants) plus 1,254 subjects from 6 global collaborators. The prospective study material was composed of cDNA or gDNA derived from T cells, B-cell-depleted T cells, or PBMCs. The dataset comprised deeply sampled blood TCRbeta repertoires from subjects exposed to, actively infected with, or recovered from COVID-19. Sample metadata almost always included a de-identified subject ID, COVID-19 status, age in years and sex. Paper-wide results and their limitations: The amount of clinical and demographic metadata varied by source and participant and was provided uncurated.

The CDR3 measures 16 amino acids from cysteine to phenylalanine. The only DNA kept is the CDR3, 48 bases in frame from the first base. V lost 2 bases and J lost 2 bases; the stretch between them is 13 bases long. The germline V gene (reference sequence) yields LGHDT for CDR1 and YNNKEL for CDR2. Collaborating institutions collected whole blood in K2EDTA tubes following their own protocols. For TCRbeta analysis, collaborators shipped samples as frozen whole blood, isolated PBMCs, or DNA extracted from either of those sample types. TCRbeta CDR3 regions were amplified from genomic DNA by means of the immunoSEQ Assay, a bias-controlled multiplex PCR. On the study's bioinformatics: The number of nucleated cells in each sample was estimated by amplification of reference gene primers within the assay. To quantify the absolute abundance of each unique TCRbeta CDR3 rearrangement, sequence reads were collapsed and filtered. For each sample, productive Simpson clonality was calculated as the square root of Simpson's diversity index over productive rearrangements. TCRdb stores this immuneACCESS table with in-frame sequences only. Part of the clones is absent; in the studies checked, under half of the shortfall reflects unresolved V genes, and no reason is known for the rest. V and J calls and clone size follow that table, whereas D and trimming were derived from the DNA. For this sample the table gives some 280,000 clones, of which approximately 89% were detected only once. Of the sample, under 15% falls within the top ten clones.

Remarks on this clone: The target of this receptor is not known. Nothing much larger sits one base from this clone, and base qualities are not available.

The material sequenced was peripheral blood. The chain is encoded by TRBV3-1 (or the pseudogene TRBV3-2) joined to TRBJ2-1; a tentative D call is TRBD1 (5 bases match). The TCR was taken from a woman in her sixties or seventies with acute or convalescent COVID-19. The CDR3 region: CASSQLSVRAYNEQFF. The nucleotide sequence is given as TGTGCCAGCAGCCAACTTTCCGTCAGGGCCTACAATGAGCAGTTCTTC.